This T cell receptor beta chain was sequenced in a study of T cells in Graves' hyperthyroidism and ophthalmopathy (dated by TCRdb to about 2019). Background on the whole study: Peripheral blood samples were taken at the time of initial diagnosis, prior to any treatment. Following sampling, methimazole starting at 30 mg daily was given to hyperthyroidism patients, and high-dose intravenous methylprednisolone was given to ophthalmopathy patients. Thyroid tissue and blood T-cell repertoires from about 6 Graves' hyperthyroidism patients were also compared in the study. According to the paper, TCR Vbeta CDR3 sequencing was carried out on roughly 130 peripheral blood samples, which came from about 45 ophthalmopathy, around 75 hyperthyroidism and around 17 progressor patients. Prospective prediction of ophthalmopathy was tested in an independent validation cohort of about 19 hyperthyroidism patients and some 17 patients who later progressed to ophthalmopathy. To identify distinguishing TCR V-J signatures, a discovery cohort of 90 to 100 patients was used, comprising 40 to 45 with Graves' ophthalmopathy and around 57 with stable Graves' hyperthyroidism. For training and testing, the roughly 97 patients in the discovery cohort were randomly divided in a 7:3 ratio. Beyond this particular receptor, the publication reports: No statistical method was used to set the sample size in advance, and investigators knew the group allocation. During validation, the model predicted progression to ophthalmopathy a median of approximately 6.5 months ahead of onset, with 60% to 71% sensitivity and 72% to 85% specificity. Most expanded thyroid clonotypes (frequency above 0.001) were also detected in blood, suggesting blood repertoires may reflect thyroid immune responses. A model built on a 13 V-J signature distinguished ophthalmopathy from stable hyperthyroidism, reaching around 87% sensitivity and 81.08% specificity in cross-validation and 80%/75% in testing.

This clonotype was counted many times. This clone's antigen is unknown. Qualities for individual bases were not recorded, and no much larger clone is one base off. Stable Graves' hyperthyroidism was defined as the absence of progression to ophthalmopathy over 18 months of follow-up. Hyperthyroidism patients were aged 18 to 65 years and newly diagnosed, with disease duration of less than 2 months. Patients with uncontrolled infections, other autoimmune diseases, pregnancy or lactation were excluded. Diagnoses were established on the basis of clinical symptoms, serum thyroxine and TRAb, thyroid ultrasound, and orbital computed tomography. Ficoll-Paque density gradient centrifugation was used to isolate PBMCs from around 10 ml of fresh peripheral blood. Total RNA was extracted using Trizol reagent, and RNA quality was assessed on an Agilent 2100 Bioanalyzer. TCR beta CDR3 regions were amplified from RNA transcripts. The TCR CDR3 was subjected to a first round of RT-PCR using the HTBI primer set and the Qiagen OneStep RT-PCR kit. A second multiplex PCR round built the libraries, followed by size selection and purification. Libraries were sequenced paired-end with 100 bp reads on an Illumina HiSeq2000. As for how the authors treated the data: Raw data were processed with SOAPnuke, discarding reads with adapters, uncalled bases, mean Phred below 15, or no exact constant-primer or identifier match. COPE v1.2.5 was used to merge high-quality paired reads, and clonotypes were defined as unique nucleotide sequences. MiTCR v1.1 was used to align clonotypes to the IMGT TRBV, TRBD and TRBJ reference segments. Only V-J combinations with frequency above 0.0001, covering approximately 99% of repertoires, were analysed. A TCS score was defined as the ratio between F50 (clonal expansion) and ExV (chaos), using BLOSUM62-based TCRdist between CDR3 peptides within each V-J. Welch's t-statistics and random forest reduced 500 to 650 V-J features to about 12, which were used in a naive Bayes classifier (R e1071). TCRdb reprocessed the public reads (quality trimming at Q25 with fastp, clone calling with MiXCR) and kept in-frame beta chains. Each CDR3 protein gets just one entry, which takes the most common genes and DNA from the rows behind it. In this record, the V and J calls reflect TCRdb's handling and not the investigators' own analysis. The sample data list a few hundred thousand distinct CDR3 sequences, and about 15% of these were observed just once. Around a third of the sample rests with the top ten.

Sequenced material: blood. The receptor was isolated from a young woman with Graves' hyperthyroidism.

The nucleotides read TGTGCCAGCAGTTTGATTGGGGGGGATAACATTCAGTACTTC. Its protein is CASSLIGGDNIQYF. The rearranged segments are TRBV28 and TRBJ2-4; the central 7 bases match TRBD2. Spanning cysteine to phenylalanine, the CDR3 consists of 14 amino acids. Only the CDR3 DNA stays, 42 bases, in frame from base 1. In the germline V gene, CDR1 corresponds to MDHEN and CDR2 to SYDVKM. The germline V end is reduced by 3 bases and the J end by 7 bases; junction bases left unmatched: 6.